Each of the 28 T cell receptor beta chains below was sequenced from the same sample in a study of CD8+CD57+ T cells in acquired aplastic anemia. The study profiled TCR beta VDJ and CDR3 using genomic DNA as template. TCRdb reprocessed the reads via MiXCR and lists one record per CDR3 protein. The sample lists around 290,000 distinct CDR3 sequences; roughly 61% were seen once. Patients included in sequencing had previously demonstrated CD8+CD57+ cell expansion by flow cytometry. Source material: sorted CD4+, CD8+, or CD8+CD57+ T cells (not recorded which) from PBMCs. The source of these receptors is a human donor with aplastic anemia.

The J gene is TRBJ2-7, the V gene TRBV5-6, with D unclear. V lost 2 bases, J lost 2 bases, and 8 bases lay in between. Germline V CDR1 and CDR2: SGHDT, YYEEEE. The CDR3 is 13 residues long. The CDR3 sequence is CASSFSRAYEQYF. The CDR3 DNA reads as TGTGCCAGCAGCTTCTCCAGAGCCTACGAGCAGTACTTC.

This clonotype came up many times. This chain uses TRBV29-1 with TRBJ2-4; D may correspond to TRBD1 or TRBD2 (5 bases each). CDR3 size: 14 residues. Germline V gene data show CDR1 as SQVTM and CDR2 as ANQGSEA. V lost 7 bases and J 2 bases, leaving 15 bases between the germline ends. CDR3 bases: TGCAGCGCCGGGACCGGGATTCCCAAAAACATTCAGTACTTC. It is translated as CSAGTGIPKNIQYF.

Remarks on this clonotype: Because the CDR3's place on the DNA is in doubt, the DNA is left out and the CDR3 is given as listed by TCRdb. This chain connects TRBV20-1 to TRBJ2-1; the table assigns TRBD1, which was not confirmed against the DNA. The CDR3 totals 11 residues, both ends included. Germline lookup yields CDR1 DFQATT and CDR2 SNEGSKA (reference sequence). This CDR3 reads CSARWGIGTFF.

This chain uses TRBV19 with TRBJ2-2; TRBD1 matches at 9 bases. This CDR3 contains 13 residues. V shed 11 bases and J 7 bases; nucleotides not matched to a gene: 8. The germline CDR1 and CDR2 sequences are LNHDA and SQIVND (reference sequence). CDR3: CAAEQGAGGELFF. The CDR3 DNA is TGTGCCGCCGAACAGGGGGCAGGCGGGGAGCTGTTTTTT. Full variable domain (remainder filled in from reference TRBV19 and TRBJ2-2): DGGITQSPKYLFRKEGQNVTLSCEQNLNHDAMYWYRQDPGQGLRLIYYSQIVNDFQKGDIAEGYSVSREKKESFPLTVTSAQKNPTAFYLCAAEQGAGGELFFGEGSRLTVL.

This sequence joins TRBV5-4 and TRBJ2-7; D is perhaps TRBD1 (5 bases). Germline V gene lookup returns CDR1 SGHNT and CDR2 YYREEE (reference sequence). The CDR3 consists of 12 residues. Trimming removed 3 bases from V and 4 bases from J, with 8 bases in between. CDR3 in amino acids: CASSSPGYEQYF. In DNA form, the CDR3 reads TGTGCCAGCAGCTCACCAGGGTACGAGCAGTACTTC.

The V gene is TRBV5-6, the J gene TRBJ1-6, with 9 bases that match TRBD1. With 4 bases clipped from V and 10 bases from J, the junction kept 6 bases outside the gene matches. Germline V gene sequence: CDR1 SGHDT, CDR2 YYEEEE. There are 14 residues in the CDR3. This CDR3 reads CASSHRTGVSPLHF. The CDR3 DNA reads TGTGCCAGCAGCCATCGGACAGGGGTCTCACCCCTCCACTTT.

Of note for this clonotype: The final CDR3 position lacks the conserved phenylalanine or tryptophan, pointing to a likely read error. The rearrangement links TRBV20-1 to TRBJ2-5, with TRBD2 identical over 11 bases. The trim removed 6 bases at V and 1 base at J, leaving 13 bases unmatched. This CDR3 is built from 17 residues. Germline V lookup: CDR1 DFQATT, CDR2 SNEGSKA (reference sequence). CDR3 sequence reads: CSASPLGTSGTQETQYI. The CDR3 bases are TGCAGTGCAAGCCCGCTCGGGACTAGCGGAACCCAAGAGACCCAGTACATC.

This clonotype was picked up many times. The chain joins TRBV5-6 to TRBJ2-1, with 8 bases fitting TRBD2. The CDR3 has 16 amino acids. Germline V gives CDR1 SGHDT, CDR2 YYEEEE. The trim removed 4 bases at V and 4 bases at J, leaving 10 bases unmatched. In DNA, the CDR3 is TGTGCCAGCAGCCCAAATCTAGCGGGCGGATACAATGAGCAGTTCTTC. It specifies CASSPNLAGGYNEQFF.

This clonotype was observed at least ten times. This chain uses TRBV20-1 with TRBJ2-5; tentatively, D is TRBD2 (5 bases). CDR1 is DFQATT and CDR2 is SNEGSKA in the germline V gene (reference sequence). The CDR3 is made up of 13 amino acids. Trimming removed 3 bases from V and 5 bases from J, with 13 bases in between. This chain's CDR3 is CSASSSVAETQYF. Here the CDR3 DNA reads TGCAGTGCTAGTAGTTCGGTAGCGGAGACCCAGTACTTC.

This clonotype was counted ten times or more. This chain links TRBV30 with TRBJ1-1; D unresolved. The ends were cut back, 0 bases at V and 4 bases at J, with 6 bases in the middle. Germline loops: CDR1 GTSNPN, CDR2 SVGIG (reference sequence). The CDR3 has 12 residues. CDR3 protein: CAWSVQSTEAFF. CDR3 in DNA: TGTGCCTGGAGTGTACAGAGCACTGAAGCTTTCTTT.

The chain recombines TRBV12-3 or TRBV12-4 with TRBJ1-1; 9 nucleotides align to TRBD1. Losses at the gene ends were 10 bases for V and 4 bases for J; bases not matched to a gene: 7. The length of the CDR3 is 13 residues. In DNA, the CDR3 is TGTGCCACCGGGACAGGGAAGATCACTGAAGCTTTCTTT. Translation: CATGTGKITEAFF.

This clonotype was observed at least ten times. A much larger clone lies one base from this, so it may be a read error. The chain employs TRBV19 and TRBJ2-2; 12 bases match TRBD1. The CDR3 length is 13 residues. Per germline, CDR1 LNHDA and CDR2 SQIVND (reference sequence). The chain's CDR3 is CASTGQGAGELVF. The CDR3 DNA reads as TGTGCCAGTACGGGACAGGGGGCCGGGGAGCTGGTTTTT. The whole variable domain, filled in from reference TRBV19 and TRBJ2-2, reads DGGITQSPKYLFRKEGQNVTLSCEQNLNHDAMYWYRQDPGQGLRLIYYSQIVNDFQKGDIAEGYSVSREKKESFPLTVTSAQKNPTAFYLCASTGQGAGELVFGEGSRLTVL.

CDR3 DNA: TGTGCCAGCAGGGAGGGAAGGACAGGCGGGAGGAATGAGCAGTTCTTC. This gives the protein CASREGRTGGRNEQFF. This chain uses TRBV25-1 with TRBJ2-1; perhaps TRBD2 as D (8 bases). Deletions cut 6 bases from V and 7 bases from J, with 22 bases between. CDR1 MGHDK and CDR2 SYGVNS come from the germline V gene. CDR3 length: 16 amino acids.

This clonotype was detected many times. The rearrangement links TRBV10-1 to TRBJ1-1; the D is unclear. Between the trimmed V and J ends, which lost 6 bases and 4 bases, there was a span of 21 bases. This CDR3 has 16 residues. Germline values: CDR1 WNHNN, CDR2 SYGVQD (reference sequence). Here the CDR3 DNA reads TGCGCCAGCAGGATAGCTAGACGCCTTCCCCGCACTGAAGCTTTCTTT. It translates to CASRIARRLPRTEAFF.

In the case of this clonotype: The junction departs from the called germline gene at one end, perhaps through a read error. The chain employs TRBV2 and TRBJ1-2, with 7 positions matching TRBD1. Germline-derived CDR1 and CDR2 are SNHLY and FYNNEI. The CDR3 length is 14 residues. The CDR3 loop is CAGRETGAGYGYTF. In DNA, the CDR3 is TGTGCCGGCAGAGAAACAGGGGCCGGCTATGGCTACACCTTC.

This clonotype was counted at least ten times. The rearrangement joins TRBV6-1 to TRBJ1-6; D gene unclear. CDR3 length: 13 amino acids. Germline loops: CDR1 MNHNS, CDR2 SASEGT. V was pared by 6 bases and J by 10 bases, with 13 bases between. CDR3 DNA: TGTGCCAGCAGGGGCGCTGGGAGGTCACCCCTCCACTTT. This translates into CASRGAGRSPLHF.

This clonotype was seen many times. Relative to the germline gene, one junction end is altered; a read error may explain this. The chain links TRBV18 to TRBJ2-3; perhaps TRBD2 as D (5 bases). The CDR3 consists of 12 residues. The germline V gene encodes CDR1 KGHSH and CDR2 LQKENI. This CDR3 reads CASSPGTDTQYF. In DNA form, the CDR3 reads TGCGCCAGCAGCCCGGGGACAGATACGCAGTATTTT. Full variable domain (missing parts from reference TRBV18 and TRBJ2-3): NAGVMQNPRHLVRRRGQEARLRCSPMKGHSHVYWYRQLPEEGLKFMVYLQKENIIDESGMPKERFSAEFPKEGPSILRIQQVVRGDSAAYFCASSPGTDTQYFGPGTRLTVL.

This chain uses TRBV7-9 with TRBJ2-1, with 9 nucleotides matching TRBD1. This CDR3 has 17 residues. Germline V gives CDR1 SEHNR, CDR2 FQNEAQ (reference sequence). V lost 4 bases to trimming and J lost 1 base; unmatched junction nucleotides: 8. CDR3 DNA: TGTGCCAGCAGCTCTACCCTACAGGGGGCGTCCTACAATGAGCAGTTCTTC. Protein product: CASSSTLQGASYNEQFF.

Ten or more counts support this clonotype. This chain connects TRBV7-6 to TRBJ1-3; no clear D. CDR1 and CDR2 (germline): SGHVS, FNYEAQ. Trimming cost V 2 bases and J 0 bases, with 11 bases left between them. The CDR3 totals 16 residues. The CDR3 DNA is TGTGCCAGCAGCTTACGACTGGGGAGCTCTGGAAACACCATATATTTT. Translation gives CASSLRLGSSGNTIYF.

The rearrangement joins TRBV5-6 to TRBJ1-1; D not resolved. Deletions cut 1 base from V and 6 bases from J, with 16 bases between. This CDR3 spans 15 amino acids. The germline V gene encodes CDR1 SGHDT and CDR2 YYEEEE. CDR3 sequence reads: CASSLWLSVVAEAFF. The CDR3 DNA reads TGTGCCAGCAGCTTGTGGTTGAGCGTGGTGGCTGAAGCTTTCTTT.

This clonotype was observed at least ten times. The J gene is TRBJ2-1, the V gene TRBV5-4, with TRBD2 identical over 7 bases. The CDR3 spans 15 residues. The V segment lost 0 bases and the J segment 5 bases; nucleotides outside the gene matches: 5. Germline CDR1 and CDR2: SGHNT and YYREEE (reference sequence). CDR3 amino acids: CASSLGGSGHNEQFF. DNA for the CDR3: TGTGCCAGCAGCTTGGGCGGGAGTGGGCACAATGAGCAGTTCTTC. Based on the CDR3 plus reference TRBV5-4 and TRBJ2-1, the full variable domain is ETGVTQSPTHLIKTRGQQVTLRCSSQSGHNTVSWYQQALGQGPQFIFQYYREEENGRGNFPPRFSGLQFPNYSSELNVNALELDDSALYLCASSLGGSGHNEQFFGPGTRLTVL.

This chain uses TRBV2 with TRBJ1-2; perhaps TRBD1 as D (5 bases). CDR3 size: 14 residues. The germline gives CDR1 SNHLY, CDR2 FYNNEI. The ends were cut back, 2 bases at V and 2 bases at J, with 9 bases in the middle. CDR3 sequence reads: CASSEWGSNYGYTF. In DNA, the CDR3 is TGTGCCAGCAGTGAATGGGGCAGCAACTATGGCTACACCTTC.

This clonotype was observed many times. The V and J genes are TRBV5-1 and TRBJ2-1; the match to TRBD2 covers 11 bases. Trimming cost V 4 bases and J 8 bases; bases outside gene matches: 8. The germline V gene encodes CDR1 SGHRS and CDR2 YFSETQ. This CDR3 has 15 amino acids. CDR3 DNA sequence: TGCGCCAGCAGCGGGCGACTAGCGGGAAACGATGAGCAGTTCTTC. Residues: CASSGRLAGNDEQFF.

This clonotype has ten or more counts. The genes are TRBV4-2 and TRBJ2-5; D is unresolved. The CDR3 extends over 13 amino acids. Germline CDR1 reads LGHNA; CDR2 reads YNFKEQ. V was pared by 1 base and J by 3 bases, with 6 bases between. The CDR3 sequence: CASSQVPKETQYF. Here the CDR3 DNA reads TGTGCCAGCAGCCAAGTCCCAAAAGAGACCCAGTACTTC.

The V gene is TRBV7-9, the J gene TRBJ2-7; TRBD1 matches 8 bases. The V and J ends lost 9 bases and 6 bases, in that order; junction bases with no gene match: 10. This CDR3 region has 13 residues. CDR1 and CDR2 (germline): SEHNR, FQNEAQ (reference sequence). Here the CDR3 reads CASLGTGIGEQYF. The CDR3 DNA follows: TGTGCCAGTCTAGGGACAGGAATCGGCGAGCAGTACTTC.

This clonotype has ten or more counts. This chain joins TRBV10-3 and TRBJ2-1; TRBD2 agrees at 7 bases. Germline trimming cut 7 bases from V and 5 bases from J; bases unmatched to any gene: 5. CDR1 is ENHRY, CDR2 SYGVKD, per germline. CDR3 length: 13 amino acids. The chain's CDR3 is CAITSGVNNEQFF. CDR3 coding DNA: TGTGCCATCACCAGCGGGGTAAACAATGAGCAGTTCTTC.

CDR3 region: CATSDPDRSGQPYNEQFF. Here the CDR3 DNA reads TGTGCCACCAGTGACCCGGATCGTAGCGGGCAACCCTACAATGAGCAGTTCTTC. This chain joins TRBV24-1 and TRBJ2-1; 7 bases line up with TRBD2. In germline, CDR1 is KGHDR, CDR2 SFDVKD. The V and J ends lost 4 bases and 2 bases, in that order; junction bases with no gene match: 13. The CDR3 runs to 18 residues.

CDR3 bases: TGTGCCAGCAGTTTAGAGGGTCGCGAGCAGTACTTC. Its protein product is CASSLEGREQYF. This chain joins TRBV27 and TRBJ2-7; D might be TRBD2 (5 bases). CDR3 length: 12 amino acids. Germline assignment: CDR1 MNHEY and CDR2 SMNVEV (reference sequence). With 2 bases removed from V and 6 bases from J, the gap between germline ends came to 8 bases.